A single sample gave rise to the 13 T cell receptor beta chains below, sequenced in a study of siplizumab effects on memory and regulatory T cells. Assay used: immunoSEQ multiplex PCR; TCRdb lists only in-frame clones, some missing. The sample holds more than 45,000 clones, 95% to 98% seen once. The sequenced material came from naive CD4+ T cells sorted from blood. These receptors were collected from a human donor in good health.

The chain recombines TRBV28 with TRBJ1-2; D not resolved. Germline V lookup: CDR1 MDHEN, CDR2 SYDVKM. The CDR3 consists of 14 residues. The ends were cut back, 3 bases at V and 6 bases at J, with 14 bases in the middle. The CDR3 sequence: CASSFLGPGDGYTF. In DNA form, the CDR3 reads TGTGCCAGCAGTTTTTTAGGACCTGGGGATGGCTACACCTTC.

This chain joins TRBV4-1 and TRBJ2-1; no clear D gene. The ends were cut back, 1 base at V and 0 bases at J, with 13 bases in the middle. From germline, CDR1 is MGHRA and CDR2 YSYEKL. The CDR3 consists of 17 residues. CDR3 sequence (DNA): TGCGCCAGCAGCCAAGGACGTGGCGGAAGCTCCTACAATGAGCAGTTCTTC. Encoded protein: CASSQGRGGSSYNEQFF.

The chain joins TRBV19 to TRBJ1-4, with D uncertain. The CDR3 has 14 amino acids. CDR1 and CDR2 from the germline V gene are LNHDA and SQIVND (reference sequence). Trimming pared 2 bases from V and 4 bases from J, leaving 8 bases between. Here the CDR3 DNA reads TGTGCCAGTAGTATAACCCTCGTTAATGAAAAACTGTTTTTT. Amino acids: CASSITLVNEKLFF. The full variable domain, completed using reference TRBV19 and TRBJ1-4, is DGGITQSPKYLFRKEGQNVTLSCEQNLNHDAMYWYRQDPGQGLRLIYYSQIVNDFQKGDIAEGYSVSREKKESFPLTVTSAQKNPTAFYLCASSITLVNEKLFFGSGTQLSVL.

This chain uses TRBV18 with TRBJ2-2; no clear D gene. Per the germline V gene, CDR1 is KGHSH and CDR2 is LQKENI. V lost 5 bases, J lost 4 bases, and 11 bases lay in between. The CDR3 contains 14 residues. The CDR3 DNA is TGTGCCAGCTCATCAGTACAGAGCACCGGGGAGCTGTTTTTT. Encoded protein: CASSSVQSTGELFF. Full variable domain (outside the CDR3, taken from reference TRBV18 and TRBJ2-2): NAGVMQNPRHLVRRRGQEARLRCSPMKGHSHVYWYRQLPEEGLKFMVYLQKENIIDESGMPKERFSAEFPKEGPSILRIQQVVRGDSAAYFCASSSVQSTGELFFGEGSRLTVL.

The chain links TRBV5-1 to TRBJ2-4; 8 bases line up with TRBD1. The germline CDR1 and CDR2 sequences are SGHRS and YFSETQ. Trimming cost V 0 bases and J 0 bases; bases outside gene matches: 5. The CDR3 length is 17 residues. CDR3 amino acids: CASSLGDRGSAKNIQYF. Here the CDR3 DNA reads TGCGCCAGCAGCTTGGGAGACAGGGGTTCAGCCAAAAACATTCAGTACTTC. The variable domain in full, completed from reference TRBV5-1 and TRBJ2-4, reads KAGVTQTPRYLIKTRGQQVTLSCSPISGHRSVSWYQQTPGQGLQFLFEYFSETQRNKGNFPGRFSGRQFSNSRSEMNVSTLELGDSALYLCASSLGDRGSAKNIQYFGAGTRLSVL.

The table lists this clone with a count of one. The chain carries TRBV5-4 and TRBJ2-2, with D unclear. This CDR3 is built from 14 residues. The germline V and J ends were trimmed by 1 base and 4 bases, with 8 bases remaining between them. Germline V gene sequence: CDR1 SGHNT, CDR2 YYREEE (reference sequence). As DNA, the CDR3 is TGTGCCAGCAGCTTGATAGGAGTCACCGGGGAGCTGTTTTTT. This encodes CASSLIGVTGELFF.

CDR3 nucleotides: TGTGCCTGGAGCCGTTTGAGGGTCTCCGAGCAGTACTTC. Amino acid sequence: CAWSRLRVSEQYF. The V call is TRBV30, the J call TRBJ2-7; the D gene is possibly TRBD2 (5 bases). The V end was cut by 3 bases, the J end by 6 bases, with 15 bases between. Germline CDR1 and CDR2: GTSNPN and SVGIG (reference sequence). The CDR3 runs to 13 residues. Together with reference TRBV30 and TRBJ2-7, the CDR3 gives the full variable domain: SQTIHQWPATLVQPVGSPLSLECTVEGTSNPNLYWYRQAAGRGLQLLFYSVGIGQISSEVPQNLSASRPQDRQFILSSKKLLLSDSGFYLCAWSRLRVSEQYFGPGTRLTVT.

The chain couples TRBV7-9 to TRBJ1-4, with a possible D match to TRBD1 (5 bases). This CDR3 has 13 residues. Trimming left V 1 base short and J 8 bases short, with 8 bases between. CDR1 is SEHNR, CDR2 FQNEAQ, per germline (reference sequence). The CDR3 here is CASSLGGEEKLFF. The CDR3 DNA is TGTGCCAGCAGCTTAGGGGGCGAGGAAAAACTGTTTTTT. Filled out from reference TRBV7-9 and TRBJ1-4, the complete variable domain reads DTGVSQNPRHKITKRGQNVTFRCDPISEHNRLYWYRQTLGQGPEFLTYFQNEAQLEKSRLLSDRFSAERPKGSFSTLEIQRTEQGDSAMYLCASSLGGEEKLFFGSGTQLSVL.

This clone occurred once. The chain is built from TRBV19 and TRBJ2-7, with 9 bases that match TRBD1. CDR3 size: 15 residues. The junction had 5 bases not matched to a gene; V was cut back by 2 bases and J by 3 bases. Germline V gives CDR1 LNHDA, CDR2 SQIVND (reference sequence). This CDR3 reads CASSIPGQGSYEQYF. Written as DNA, the CDR3 is TGTGCCAGTAGTATACCAGGACAGGGGAGCTACGAGCAGTACTTC. Variable domain in full (rest from reference TRBV19 and TRBJ2-7): DGGITQSPKYLFRKEGQNVTLSCEQNLNHDAMYWYRQDPGQGLRLIYYSQIVNDFQKGDIAEGYSVSREKKESFPLTVTSAQKNPTAFYLCASSIPGQGSYEQYFGPGTRLTVT.

The chain has TRBV19 and TRBJ1-4, with D perhaps TRBD1 (6 bases). This CDR3 is 14 amino acids long. V gave up 4 bases and J gave up 7 bases, with 13 bases separating them. Germline assignment: CDR1 LNHDA and CDR2 SQIVND (reference sequence). CDR3 amino acids: CASSNGQRSEKLFF. For the CDR3, the DNA is TGTGCCAGTAGTAACGGACAGAGGAGTGAAAAACTGTTTTTT. The full variable domain, in which reference TRBV19 and TRBJ1-4 provide the parts outside the CDR3, is DGGITQSPKYLFRKEGQNVTLSCEQNLNHDAMYWYRQDPGQGLRLIYYSQIVNDFQKGDIAEGYSVSREKKESFPLTVTSAQKNPTAFYLCASSNGQRSEKLFFGSGTQLSVL.

This clone was detected a few times. The gene calls are TRBV5-1 and TRBJ1-1; TRBD1 is a possible D gene (6 bases). Germline CDR1 and CDR2: SGHRS and YFSETQ. V lost 3 bases, J lost 1 base, and 7 bases lay in between. This CDR3 has 13 amino acids. DNA of the CDR3: TGCGCCAGCAGCTCGGGACAGAACACTGAAGCTTTCTTT. This sequence encodes CASSSGQNTEAFF.

The chain uses TRBV5-6 and TRBJ2-3, with D possibly called TRBD1 or TRBD2 (6 bases each). Trimming pared 4 bases from V and 0 bases from J, leaving 12 bases between. Germline V CDR1 and CDR2: SGHDT, YYEEEE. The CDR3 spans 15 residues. This chain's CDR3 is CASSPGGPSTDTQYF. The CDR3 region has the DNA TGTGCCAGCAGCCCTGGGGGGCCTAGCACAGATACGCAGTATTTT.

To note about this clone: Germline and junction disagree at one end, which may indicate a read error. The rearrangement links TRBV7-9 to TRBJ2-7, with D perhaps TRBD2 (6 bases). Germline V CDR1 and CDR2: SEHNR, FQNEAQ (reference sequence). The CDR3 has 15 amino acids. CDR3: CASSLALNFVGDFFF. In nucleotides, the CDR3 is TGTGCCAGCAGCTTAGCCCTGAATTTCGTGGGGGACTTTTTTTTC.